This T cell receptor beta chain stems from a study of blood T cell repertoires in COVID-19. As for the study in general: The study drew acute and convalescent COVID-19 samples from the United States, Italy and Spain. T cells, B-cell-depleted T cells, or PBMCs supplied cDNA or gDNA.

As originally analysed: Amplified reference gene primers provided the basis for estimating nucleated cell counts. TCRdb keeps only in-frame clones here, not all; method: immunoSEQ multiplex PCR. The DNA gave D and trimming, while V, J and clone size come from that table. Among around 70,000 clones listed, around 90% were seen once. CDR3 length: 13 amino acids. Germline V lookup: CDR1 SGHRS, CDR2 YFSETQ. The V and J ends lost 5 bases and 3 bases respectively, with 11 bases between them. The sequence was collected from a woman older than 75 with active or convalescent COVID-19. The rearrangement links TRBV5-1 to TRBJ1-2; D gene unclear. The sample taken for sequencing was peripheral blood. CDR3 region: CASSFDGDYGYTF. For the CDR3, the DNA is TGCGCCAGCAGTTTTGACGGAGACTATGGCTACACCTTC.